Sequencing of this TCR beta chain was carried out in a study of T-cell reconstitution after alpha-beta-depleted transplantation in children. There are 13 residues in the CDR3. Trimming left V 7 bases short and J 4 bases short, with 8 bases between. Many counts were recorded for this clonotype. Unique molecular identifiers were incorporated when the TCRbeta library was constructed. TCRdb used MiXCR to reprocess the PCR reads, holding one entry per CDR3 protein. This table has some 72,000 distinct CDR3 sequences, 7% to 8% appearing once. The rearrangement links TRBV12-3 or TRBV12-4 to TRBJ2-6; D uncertain. This clonotype originated in a human donor who donated a stem cell graft to a child with acute lymphoblastic leukemia. The sample here was PBMCs from the stem cell graft donor, taken from the stem cell graft. CDR3 in amino acids: CASTLGGANVLTF. The CDR3 nucleotides read TGTGCCAGCACCCTAGGGGGGGCCAACGTCCTGACTTTC.